The 22 T cell receptor beta chains in this list originate from one sample, sequenced in a study of blood T cell repertoires in COVID-19. TCRdb keeps only in-frame clones here, not all; method: immunoSEQ multiplex PCR. The repertoire includes some 83,000 clones, 84% of them detected once, and 3.5% sits in the top ten. The specimen sequenced was peripheral blood. Receptor source: a man in his forties or fifties with acute or convalescent COVID-19.

The J gene is TRBJ1-3, the V gene TRBV7-9; 7 bases line up with TRBD1. The CDR3 is 16 residues long. The junction had 5 bases not matched to a gene; V was cut back by 3 bases and J by 0 bases. CDR1 and CDR2 (germline): SEHNR, FQNEAQ (reference sequence). The CDR3 protein is CASSLAGGISGNTIYF. The CDR3 nucleotides are TGTGCCAGCAGCTTGGCAGGGGGGATCTCTGGAAACACCATATATTTT.

The rearrangement links TRBV4-1 to TRBJ1-5; D remains unclear. This CDR3 contains 16 residues. The V end was cut by 0 bases, the J end by 0 bases, with 9 bases between. Germline V lookup: CDR1 MGHRA, CDR2 YSYEKL. The CDR3 nucleotides are TGCGCCAGCAGCCAAGATGTGTACACTAGCAATCAGCCCCAGCATTTT. Amino acids: CASSQDVYTSNQPQHF.

This clone was observed a single time. This chain joins TRBV24-1 and TRBJ2-3; 9 nucleotides align to TRBD2. This CDR3 region has 13 residues. The germline CDR1 and CDR2 sequences are KGHDR and SFDVKD. V dropped 10 bases and J dropped 3; count of bases not matched to a gene: 4. The CDR3 coding sequence is TGTGCCACGCGGCGGGGGGGTACAGATACGCAGTATTTT. Amino acid sequence: CATRRGGTDTQYF.

J is TRBJ2-7 and V is TRBV5-1; 12 bases are shared with TRBD1. The germline V gene encodes CDR1 SGHRS and CDR2 YFSETQ. Losses at the gene ends were 5 bases for V and 4 bases for J; bases not matched to a gene: 7. CDR3 length equals 15 residues. CDR3 protein: CASRRGTGGRYEQYF. In nucleotides, the CDR3 is TGCGCCAGCAGGCGCGGGACAGGGGGCCGATACGAGCAGTACTTC.

This clone was observed once. This chain joins TRBV24-1 and TRBJ1-4; D not certain. Trimming cost V 2 bases and J 10 bases, with 7 bases left between them. The CDR3 extends over 12 amino acids. CDR1 is KGHDR, CDR2 SFDVKD, per germline. The CDR3 DNA sequence: TGTGCCACCAGTGATTCCCCGGGAAAACTGTTTTTT. It codes for CATSDSPGKLFF.

J is TRBJ1-2 and V is TRBV12-3 or TRBV12-4; possibly TRBD1 for D (5 bases). Trimming cost V 4 bases and J 4 bases, with 7 bases left between them. The CDR3 is 12 amino acids. The CDR3 coding sequence is TGTGCCAGCAGTTGGAGGGGCTATGGCTACACCTTC. This encodes CASSWRGYGYTF.

This clone rates as medium-sized (0.01 to 0.1%). This chain connects TRBV9 to TRBJ2-2, with TRBD2 matching 7 bases. Germline V CDR1 and CDR2: SGDLS, YYNGEE. With V trimmed by 0 bases and J by 5 bases, 10 bases remained unmatched. The CDR3 consists of 17 residues. The DNA for the CDR3 is TGTGCCAGCAGCGTAGACCCGGGCGGGGGACGGACCGGGGAGCTGTTTTTT. This encodes CASSVDPGGGRTGELFF.

This chain links TRBV21-1 with TRBJ2-2; the table names TRBD1, a call not compared with the DNA. TRBV21-1 is a pseudogene locus. CDR3 length: 17 amino acids. CDR3 in amino acids: CASSSGSGTANTGELFF. Here the CDR3 DNA reads TGTGCCAGCAGCAGCGGGTCCGGGACAGCTAACACCGGGGAGCTGTTTTTT.

The chain employs TRBV18 and TRBJ2-2; tentatively, D is TRBD2 (5 bases). The V gene lost 4 bases and the J gene lost 0 bases, with 9 bases spanning the gap. Germline V CDR1 and CDR2: KGHSH, LQKENI. The CDR3 is made up of 15 amino acids. The CDR3 nucleotides are TGTGCCAGCTCACGCGGAGGCTCGAACACCGGGGAGCTGTTTTTT. It codes for CASSRGGSNTGELFF.

This chain links TRBV29-1 with TRBJ1-1; 7 bases fit TRBD1. This CDR3 region has 13 residues. The V gene's germline CDR1 is SQVTM and CDR2 ANQGSEA. V trimming: 6 bases; J trimming: 1 base; junction bases outside the gene matches: 5. CDR3 in amino acids: CSVRGGANTEAFF. The CDR3 DNA sequence: TGCAGCGTAAGAGGGGGCGCGAACACTGAAGCTTTCTTT.

In this sample, this clone turned up once. This chain uses TRBV29-1 with TRBJ2-1; 8 bases agree with TRBD1. Germline loops: CDR1 SQVTM, CDR2 ANQGSEA. The junction had 6 bases not matched to a gene; V was cut back by 7 bases and J by 4 bases. This CDR3 region has 13 residues. The CDR3 DNA reads TGCAGCGCTTGGACAGGGCTGTACAATGAGCAGTTCTTC. Amino acids: CSAWTGLYNEQFF.

The chain links TRBV24-1 to TRBJ2-1, with D tentatively TRBD2 (6 bases). CDR1 and CDR2 (germline): KGHDR, SFDVKD. V was trimmed by 4 bases and J by 5 bases, leaving 11 bases between them. This CDR3 is 14 amino acids long. The CDR3: CATSEARLDNEQFF. The CDR3 nucleotides are TGTGCCACCAGTGAAGCCCGACTAGACAATGAGCAGTTCTTC.

This clone has more than one count but fewer than ten. The V and J genes are TRBV12-5 and TRBJ2-7; no firm D call. The CDR3 totals 14 residues. V lost 5 bases, J lost 4 bases, and 15 bases lay in between. CDR1 LGHNT and CDR2 FRNRAP come from the germline V gene. In DNA, the CDR3 is TGTGCTAGTGGTCTACCTATGAGGAGTTACGAGCAGTACTTC. Residues: CASGLPMRSYEQYF.

The chain couples TRBV6-5 to TRBJ1-2; D uncertain. The CDR3 spans 13 residues. The germline V gene has CDR1 MNHEY and CDR2 SVGAGI. The germline V and J ends were trimmed by 2 bases and 0 bases, with 4 bases remaining between them. The CDR3 loop reads CASSYTANYGYTF. CDR3 DNA: TGTGCCAGCAGTTACACGGCTAACTATGGCTACACCTTC.

CDR3 nucleotides: TGTGCCTTATCCAATACTCGGCGGGGGGCGGCTTTCTTT. Its translation: CALSNTRRGAAFF. V usage is TRBV30 and J usage is TRBJ1-1; a weak D match, TRBD1 (6 bases). The CDR3 consists of 13 residues. From germline, CDR1 is GTSNPN and CDR2 SVGIG (reference sequence). The V end was cut by 7 bases, the J end by 11 bases, with 23 bases between.

The chain has TRBV11-2 and TRBJ1-3, with 12 bases lining up with TRBD1. J was trimmed by 2 bases and V by 3 bases; bases with no gene match: 5. Germline CDR1 and CDR2: SGHAT and FQNNGV. The CDR3 spans 17 residues. The CDR3 DNA sequence: TGTGCCAGCAGCTTTGTCCGGGACAGGGGGCCTGGAAACACCATATATTTT. Translated, it gives CASSFVRDRGPGNTIYF.

The chain combines TRBV19 with TRBJ1-5, with 9 bases matching TRBD1. V shed 5 bases and J 1 base; nucleotides not matched to a gene: 6. The V gene's germline CDR1 is LNHDA and CDR2 SQIVND (reference sequence). This CDR3 spans 16 amino acids. The CDR3 bases are TGTGCCAGTAGTTCCCCGGACAGGGGAAGCAATCAGCCCCAGCATTTT. Amino acids: CASSSPDRGSNQPQHF.

V gene TRBV19 combines with J gene TRBJ1-1, with TRBD1 matching 9 bases. CDR1 is LNHDA, CDR2 SQIVND, per germline (reference sequence). The junction had 3 bases not matched to a gene; V was cut back by 4 bases and J by 3 bases. This CDR3 spans 14 amino acids. Written as DNA, the CDR3 is TGTGCCAGTAGTACGACAGGGGGTTACACTGAAGCTTTCTTT. Translating it yields CASSTTGGYTEAFF.

The rearrangement links TRBV18 to TRBJ2-5; possible D gene TRBD1, 5 bases. The germline V and J ends were trimmed by 2 bases and 2 bases, with 12 bases remaining between them. CDR3 length: 15 amino acids. In germline, CDR1 is KGHSH, CDR2 LQKENI. CDR3 region: CASSPRVQGQETQYF. The CDR3 nucleotides read TGTGCCAGCTCACCAAGGGTGCAGGGACAAGAGACCCAGTACTTC.

The J gene is TRBJ1-5, the V gene TRBV5-8; 10 nucleotides match TRBD1. CDR1 SGHTS and CDR2 YDEGEE come from the germline V gene. The CDR3 extends over 16 amino acids. The V segment lost 4 bases and the J segment 2 bases; nucleotides outside the gene matches: 6. The CDR3 coding sequence is TGTGCCAGCAGCCTGCTCGGACAGGGGGGCAATCAGCCCCAGCATTTT. This codes for CASSLLGQGGNQPQHF.

The chain links TRBV5-1 to TRBJ2-5; 9 positions agree with TRBD1. Trimming took 5 bases from V and 2 from J; bases not matched to a gene: 7. CDR1 is SGHRS, CDR2 YFSETQ, per germline. CDR3 length equals 15 residues. The CDR3, as DNA: TGCGCCAGCAGTCAACAGGGGGCCCTACAAGAGACCCAGTACTTC. Protein: CASSQQGALQETQYF.

The rearrangement uses TRBV5-1 and TRBJ2-3, with TRBD2 matching over 8 bases. V was pared by 3 bases and J by 4 bases, with 4 bases of the junction left unmatched. This CDR3 is 14 amino acids long. Per the germline V gene, CDR1 is SGHRS and CDR2 is YFSETQ. The CDR3 nucleotides read TGCGCCAGCAGCTCCGGACTAGCTGCAGATACGCAGTATTTT. Translated, it gives CASSSGLAADTQYF.